This T cell receptor beta chain was captured by sequencing in a study of blood T cell repertoires in COVID-19 (dated by TCRdb to 2020 to 2021). Background on the whole study: The collaborator samples originated in the United States, Italy and Spain and spanned the acute and convalescent phases of COVID-19. Samples came from the ongoing ImmuneRACE study (first 160 participants) plus 1,254 subjects from 6 global collaborators. The repertoires were made available in a free public database intended to serve as a resource for research on the immune response to SARS-CoV-2. Deeply sampled blood TCRbeta repertoires from subjects exposed to, actively infected with, or recovered from COVID-19 were included in the dataset. Where HLA class I and class II types were available, the types were taken from metadata supplied by the sample provider, not from assay-based typing. The material from the prospective study consisted of cDNA or gDNA derived from T cells, B-cell-depleted T cells, or PBMCs. Sample metadata almost always included a de-identified subject ID, COVID-19 status, age in years and sex. General findings and caveats noted by the study authors: Clinical and demographic metadata were provided uncurated, with the amount varying by source and participant.

TCRbeta CDR3 regions were amplified from genomic DNA using the immunoSEQ Assay, a bias-controlled multiplex PCR. Turning to the authors' computational methods: Nucleated cell counts per sample were estimated from amplification of reference gene primers within the assay. To quantify the absolute abundance of each unique TCRbeta CDR3 rearrangement, sequence reads were collapsed and filtered. For each sample, productive Simpson clonality was calculated as the square root of Simpson's diversity index over productive rearrangements. TCRdb took this table from immuneACCESS and kept in-frame rearrangements with V and J called. Such tables lack part of the clones; where checked against another copy, unresolved V genes explain under half of the gap, and the rest is unexplained. The DNA was the basis for D and trimming; V, J and clone size are from that table. In all, the sample holds more than 350,000 clones, and around 87% of those were seen once. More than 9% of the sample is in the top ten clones.

Of note for this clone: The antigen it recognizes is unknown. One base away there is no much larger clone; base qualities are not given.

One collaborating source in Seattle enrolled patients while the patients were actively infected and followed the patients over time throughout the course of disease. Whole blood was collected in K2EDTA tubes by collaborating institutions according to the institutions' own protocols. For TCRbeta analysis, collaborators shipped samples in one of three forms: frozen whole blood, isolated PBMCs, or DNA extracted from either of those sample types. For CDR1 and CDR2, the germline V gene (reference sequence) lists LNHDA and SQIVND. Spanning cysteine to phenylalanine, the CDR3 consists of 15 amino acids. Kept here is only the CDR3 DNA, which spans 45 bases and is read in frame from base 1. V loses 3 bases at its end and J loses 9 bases; junction bases beyond the gene matches: 7.

Sequenced sample: peripheral blood. This TCR came from a woman in her twenties or thirties with COVID-19, enrolled during active disease. The rearranged chain carries TRBV19 and TRBJ2-1; the central 11 bases match TRBD2. The DNA reads as follows: TGTGCCAGTAGTATTACTAGCGGGAGCCGTGGTGAGCAGTTCTTC. This translates into CASSITSGSRGEQFF.